This T cell receptor (beta chain) was recovered during a study of patients and donors after allogeneic stem cell transplantation. TCRdb passed the RT-PCR reads through MiXCR, listing each CDR3 protein once. The sample has about 960,000 distinct CDR3 sequences; about a sixth are singletons. Sequenced: blood, either unsorted or a sorted T cell fraction (not recorded which). This clonotype was obtained from a human donor who was either an allogeneic HSCT recipient or a stem cell or donor lymphocyte infusion donor (not recorded which). It is not recorded whose cells these are; they may come from a transplant donor.

CDR3 in amino acids: CASRRTGEGYGYTF. CDR3 in DNA: TGTGCCAGCAGGCGTACCGGGGAGGGCTATGGCTACACCTTC. This chain links TRBV27 with TRBJ1-2; D remains unclear. Trimming left V 6 bases short and J 4 bases short, with 15 bases between. Germline V gene lookup returns CDR1 MNHEY and CDR2 SMNVEV (reference sequence). This CDR3 spans 14 amino acids.